A selection of T cell receptor beta chains follows, all from one sample in a study of cytomegalovirus exposure and HLA in healthy donors. TCRdb's copy holds only in-frame clones and misses some; the assay was immunoSEQ multiplex PCR. The top ten hold over 1.5% of the sample, which has about 130,000 clones, approximately 80% seen once. What was sequenced was PBMCs. These receptors were obtained from a middle-aged woman in good health and CMV-seronegative. The CDR3 runs from the conserved cysteine through the conserved F or W. Fields, in order: J gene, D gene, clone size, V gene, CDR3 protein, CDR3 DNA. A D gene is named only where the DNA matches it firmly. Size tells how often a clone was seen (once, few, many) or the class of an expanded clone, and some rows leave it out.

>TRBJ1-3|.|.|TRBV19
CASRAGPSGNTIYF
TGTGCCAGTAGAGCGGGACCGTCTGGAAACACCATATATTTT
>TRBJ1-4|.|.|TRBV7-6
CASSKTGITNEKLFF
TGTGCCAGCAGTAAAACAGGGATCACTAATGAAAAACTGTTTTTT
>TRBJ2-1|TRBD2|.|TRBV19
CASRAAGGHNEQFF
TGTGCCTCCAGAGCAGCGGGAGGCCACAATGAGCAGTTCTTC
>TRBJ2-1|.|.|TRBV7-9
CASSLPRGGDDNEQFF
TGTGCCAGCAGTTTACCTAGGGGGGGGGATGACAATGAGCAGTTCTTC
>TRBJ2-6|TRBD2|few|TRBV2
CASSLTSGSVGANGLTF
TGTGCCAGCAGCTTGACTAGCGGGAGTGTAGGGGCCAACGGCCTGACTTTC
>TRBJ2-7|.|few|TRBV15
CATSRQGLDAYEQYF
TGTGCCACCAGCAGACAGGGCCTCGATGCGTACGAGCAGTACTTC
>TRBJ2-3|TRBD2|few|TRBV13
CASSLGSGLAGGPPGTQYF
TGTGCCAGCAGCTTAGGATCTGGCCTAGCGGGGGGCCCCCCGGGTACGCAGTATTTT
>TRBJ1-3|.|few|TRBV11-2
CASSSLDSPSSGNTIYF
TGTGCCAGCAGCTCCCTGGACAGCCCTTCCTCTGGAAACACCATATATTTT
>TRBJ2-5|TRBD1|.|TRBV6-6
CASSDRGRTQYF
TGTGCCAGCAGCGACAGGGGACGGACCCAGTACTTC
>TRBJ2-2|.|.|TRBV19
CASSLLGGPGELFF
TGTGCCAGTAGTCTTCTCGGAGGGCCGGGGGAGCTGTTTTTT
>TRBJ2-1|TRBD2|.|TRBV29-1
CSVGEAGGFYNEQFF
TGCAGCGTTGGAGAGGCGGGAGGCTTCTACAATGAGCAGTTCTTC
>TRBJ1-2|TRBD1|.|TRBV11-2
CASSSPQGYGYTF
TGTGCCAGCAGCTCCCCACAGGGGTATGGCTACACCTTC
>TRBJ2-3|TRBD2|.|TRBV2
CASVRLAGAETQYF
TGTGCCAGCGTCCGACTAGCGGGGGCAGAAACGCAGTATTTT
>TRBJ1-2|.|.|TRBV7-3
CASSDGGVDGYTF
TGTGCCAGCAGCGACGGGGGAGTAGATGGCTACACCTTC
>TRBJ2-7|.|once|TRBV28
CASGQAYEQYF
TGTGCCAGCGGTCAGGCCTACGAGCAGTACTTC
>TRBJ1-5|.|.|TRBV15
CATSRNWGDNSNQPQHF
TGTGCCACCAGCAGAAACTGGGGAGATAATAGCAATCAGCCCCAGCATTTT
>TRBJ1-1|.|.|TRBV2
CASIGGRTEAFF
TGTGCCAGCATCGGGGGGAGGACTGAAGCTTTCTTT
>TRBJ2-3|.|.|TRBV30
CAWTFPRGERITDTQYF
TGTGCCTGGACCTTCCCCAGGGGCGAACGCATCACAGATACGCAGTATTTT
>TRBJ2-7|.|.|TRBV4-2
CASSQLPGEQYF
TGTGCCAGCAGCCAACTACCGGGGGAGCAGTACTTC
>TRBJ1-1|.|few|TRBV7-9
CASTKGGTEAFF
TGTGCCAGCACGAAAGGGGGAACTGAAGCTTTCTTT
>TRBJ2-5|.|few|TRBV18
CASSPRGETQYF
TGTGCCAGCTCACCACGGGGCGAGACCCAGTACTTC
>TRBJ2-7|TRBD1|few|TRBV29-1
CSVRGGQYDEQYF
TGCAGCGTTCGAGGGGGCCAGTACGACGAGCAGTACTTC
>TRBJ2-5|TRBD2|.|TRBV11-2
CASSPSTSGGARETQYF
TGTGCCAGCAGCCCATCAACTAGCGGGGGGGCCAGAGAGACCCAGTACTTC